A selection of T cell receptor beta chains follows, all from one sample in a study of CD8+ T cells in alopecia areata. The data were produced by immunoSEQ multiplex PCR, yet TCRdb's version contains in-frame clones alone and is incomplete. Of approximately 99,000 clones listed, about 50% are singletons. The sample consisted of NKG2D-low CD8+ T cells sorted from blood. These receptors all stem from a human donor with alopecia areata. CDR3s leave out the opening cysteine and the closing phenylalanine or tryptophan.

cdr3_aa | j_call | v_call
ASAGLAGVLYEQY | TRBJ2-7 | TRBV7-9
ASSPGLAGGRGETQY | TRBJ2-5 | TRBV11-2
ASNPPGQGRPQH | TRBJ1-5 | TRBV28
ASSPHWGQGDTEAF | TRBJ1-1 | TRBV28
ASSPGGSSYEQY | TRBJ2-7 | TRBV5-1
ASSLEGGQPQH | TRBJ1-5 | TRBV5-1
ASSYTSGHLVEQY | TRBJ2-7 | TRBV6-5
ASSLELDRVNEAF | TRBJ1-1 | TRBV11-1
ASRAVAWEAF | TRBJ1-1 | TRBV2
ASSLSGSFDEQY | TRBJ2-7 | TRBV14
ASSLSVGFVDTQY | TRBJ2-3 | TRBV7-3
ASSPGSSYEQY | TRBJ2-7 | TRBV9
ASSPRTSGAYNEQF | TRBJ2-1 | TRBV11-2
ASSQAINEQF | TRBJ2-1 | TRBV4-1
SVDLQGEVYGYT | TRBJ1-2 | TRBV29-1
ASLASEGSYEQY | TRBJ2-7 | TRBV19
AWSPGTGAYNEQF | TRBJ2-1 | TRBV30
ASSAGTNYGYT | TRBJ1-2 | TRBV14
ASSLIAGDLYVQY | TRBJ2-7 | TRBV7-8
ASRPSGQVGSEAF | TRBJ1-1 | TRBV27
ASSSTGPHTGELF | TRBJ2-2 | TRBV27